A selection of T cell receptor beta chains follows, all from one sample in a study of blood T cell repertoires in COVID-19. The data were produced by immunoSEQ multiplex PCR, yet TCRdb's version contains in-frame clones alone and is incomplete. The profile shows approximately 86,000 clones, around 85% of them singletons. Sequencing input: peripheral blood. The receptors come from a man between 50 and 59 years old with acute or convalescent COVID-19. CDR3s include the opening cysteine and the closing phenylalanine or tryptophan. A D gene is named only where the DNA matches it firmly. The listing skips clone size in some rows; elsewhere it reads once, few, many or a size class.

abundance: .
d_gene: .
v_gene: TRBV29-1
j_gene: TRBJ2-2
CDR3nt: TGCAGCGTTGAAAAAAGGGGGACCCCTCCGCCCGGGGAGCTGTTTTTT
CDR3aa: CSVEKRGTPPPGELFF

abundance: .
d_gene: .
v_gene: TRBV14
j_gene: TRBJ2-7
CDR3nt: TGTGCCAGCAGCGCCCAACACAGGGAGAGAAGTTCCTACGAGCAGTACTTC
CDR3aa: CASSAQHRERSSYEQYF

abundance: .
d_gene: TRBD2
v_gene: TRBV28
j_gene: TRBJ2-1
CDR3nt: TGTGCCAGCAGAACCCCCGGACTAGCGGGATCGGAGCAGTTCTTC
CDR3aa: CASRTPGLAGSEQFF

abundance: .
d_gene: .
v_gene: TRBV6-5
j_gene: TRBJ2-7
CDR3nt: TGTGCCAGCAGTCTTCGAACAGGGACCCTTTACGAGCAGTACTTC
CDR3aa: CASSLRTGTLYEQYF

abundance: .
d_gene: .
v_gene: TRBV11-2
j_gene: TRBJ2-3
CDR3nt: TGTGCCAGCAGCTTAGAGAATGGCAGGGGTCGAAAAGATACGCAGTATTTT
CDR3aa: CASSLENGRGRKDTQYF

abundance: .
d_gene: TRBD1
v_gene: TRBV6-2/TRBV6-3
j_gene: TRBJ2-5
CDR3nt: TGTGCCAGCAGCCCAGACCCCGGGACAGCGGCGCCCCAGTACTTC
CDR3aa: CASSPDPGTAAPQYF

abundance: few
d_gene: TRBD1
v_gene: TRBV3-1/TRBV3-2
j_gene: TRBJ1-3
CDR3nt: TGTGCCAGCAGCCTCGGGACAGTCACTTCTGGAAACACCATATATTTT
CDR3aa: CASSLGTVTSGNTIYF

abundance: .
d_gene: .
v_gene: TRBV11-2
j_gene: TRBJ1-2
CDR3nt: TGTGCCAGCAGCACAAACGGGGGGGCAGGAGGCTACACCTTC
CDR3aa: CASSTNGGAGGYTF

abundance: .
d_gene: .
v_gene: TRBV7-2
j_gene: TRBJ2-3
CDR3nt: TGTGCCAGCAGCCAACCCGGGACAAACCCAGATACGCAGTATTTT
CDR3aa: CASSQPGTNPDTQYF

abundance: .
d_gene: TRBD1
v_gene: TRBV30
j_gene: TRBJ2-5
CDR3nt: TGTGCCTGGCATGGACAGGGCAGAGGAAAGACCCAGTACTTC
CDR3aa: CAWHGQGRGKTQYF

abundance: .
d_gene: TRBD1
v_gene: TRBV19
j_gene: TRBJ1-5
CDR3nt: TGTGCCAGTAGTATGGGACAGGGGCCAAATCAGCCCCAGCATTTT
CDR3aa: CASSMGQGPNQPQHF

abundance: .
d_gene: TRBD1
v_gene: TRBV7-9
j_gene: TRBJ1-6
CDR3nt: TGTGCCAGCAGCCCTACACAGGGGCATTCACCCCTCCACTTT
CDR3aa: CASSPTQGHSPLHF

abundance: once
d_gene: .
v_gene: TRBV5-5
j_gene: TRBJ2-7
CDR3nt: TGTGCCAGCAGCGCGCACTACGAGCAGTACTTC
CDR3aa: CASSAHYEQYF

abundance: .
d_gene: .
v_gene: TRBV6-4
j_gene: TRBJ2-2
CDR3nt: TGTGCCAGCAGTGAAGTATCGACAGTCAACACCGGGGAGCTGTTTTTT
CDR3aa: CASSEVSTVNTGELFF

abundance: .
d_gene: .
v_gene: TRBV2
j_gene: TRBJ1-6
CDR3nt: TGTGCCAGCAGTGAAGTGGGGGGTGGTTCACCCCTCCACTTT
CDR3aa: CASSEVGGGSPLHF

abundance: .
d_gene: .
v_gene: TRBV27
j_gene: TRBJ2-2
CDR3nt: TGTGCCAGCAGTTACTACAGGGCGAACACCGGGGAGCTGTTTTTT
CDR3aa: CASSYYRANTGELFF

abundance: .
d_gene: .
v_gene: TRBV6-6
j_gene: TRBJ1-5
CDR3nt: TGTGCCAGCAGTTACGGGGAGGGCAATCAGCCCCAGCATTTT
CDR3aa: CASSYGEGNQPQHF

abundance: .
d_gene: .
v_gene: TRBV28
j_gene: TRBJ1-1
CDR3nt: TGTGCCAGCAGTTTTTCTTCCGGGCGGGGGACTGAAGCTTTCTTT
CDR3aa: CASSFSSGRGTEAFF

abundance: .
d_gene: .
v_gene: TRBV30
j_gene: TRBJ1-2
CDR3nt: TGTGCCTGGAGTGGTCTGGGGGGGTATGGCTACACCTTC
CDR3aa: CAWSGLGGYGYTF

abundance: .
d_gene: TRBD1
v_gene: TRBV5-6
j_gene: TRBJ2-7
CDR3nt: TGTGCCAGCTCCGGGACAGCCTACGAGCAGTACTTC
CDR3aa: CASSGTAYEQYF

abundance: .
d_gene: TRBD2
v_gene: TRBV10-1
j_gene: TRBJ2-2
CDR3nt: TGCGCCAGCACTAGCGGGGACACCGGGGAGCTGTTTTTT
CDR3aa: CASTSGDTGELFF

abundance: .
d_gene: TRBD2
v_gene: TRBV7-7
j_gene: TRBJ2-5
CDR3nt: TGTGCCAGCAGCTCCGGACTAGCCGGTCAAGAGACCCAGTACTTC
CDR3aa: CASSSGLAGQETQYF

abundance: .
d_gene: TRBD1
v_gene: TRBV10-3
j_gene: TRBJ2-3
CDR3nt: TGTGCCATCAGTGAGTCGGACAGGGGATCAGGAGATACGCAGTATTTT
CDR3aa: CAISESDRGSGDTQYF

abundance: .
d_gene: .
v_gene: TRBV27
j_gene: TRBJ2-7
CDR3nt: TGTGCCAGCAGAGCAACCACCCGGGACGAGCAGTACTTC
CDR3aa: CASRATTRDEQYF

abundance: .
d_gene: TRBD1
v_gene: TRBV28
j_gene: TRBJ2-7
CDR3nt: TGTGCCAGCAGCCCGGGACAGTTCTACGAGCAGTACTTC
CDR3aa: CASSPGQFYEQYF

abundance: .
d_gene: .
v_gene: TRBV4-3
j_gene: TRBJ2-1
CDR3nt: TGCGCCAGCAGCCAAGGAACTAGGGTTATCAATGAGCAGTTCTTC
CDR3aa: CASSQGTRVINEQFF

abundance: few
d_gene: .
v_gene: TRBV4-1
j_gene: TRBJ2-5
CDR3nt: TGCGCCAGCAGCCATCCCTTACGGACAGACGATCTGTACCAAGAGACCCAGTACTTC
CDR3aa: CASSHPLRTDDLYQETQYF

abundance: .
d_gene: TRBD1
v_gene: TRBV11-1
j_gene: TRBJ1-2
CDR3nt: TGTGCCAGCAGCTTAGGAGGACAGGGCCTGTATGGCTACACCTTC
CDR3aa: CASSLGGQGLYGYTF

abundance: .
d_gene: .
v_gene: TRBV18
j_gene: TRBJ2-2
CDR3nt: TGTGCCAGCTCAACAAACACCGGGGAGCTGTTTTTT
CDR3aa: CASSTNTGELFF

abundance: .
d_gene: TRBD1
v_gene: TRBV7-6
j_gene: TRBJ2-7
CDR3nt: TGTGCCAGCAGCTTACGACAGGGTCGAATCCACGAGCAGTACTTC
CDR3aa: CASSLRQGRIHEQYF

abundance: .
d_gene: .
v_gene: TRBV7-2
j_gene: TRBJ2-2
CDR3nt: TGTGCCAGCAGCGTCCCAGTCCGTGGCGGGGAGCTGTTTTTT
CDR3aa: CASSVPVRGGELFF

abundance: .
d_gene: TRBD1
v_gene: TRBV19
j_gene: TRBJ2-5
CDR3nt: TGTGCCAGTAGCCCTGACAGGGCGACCGAGACCCAGTACTTC
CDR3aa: CASSPDRATETQYF

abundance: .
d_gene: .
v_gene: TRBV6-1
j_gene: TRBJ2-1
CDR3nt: TGTGCCAGCAACCCAGGGTGGAATGAGCAGTTCTTC
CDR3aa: CASNPGWNEQFF

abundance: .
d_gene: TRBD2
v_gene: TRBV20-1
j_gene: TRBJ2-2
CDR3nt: TGCAGTGCTAGTGGGGCTAGCGGAAACACCGGGGAGCTGTTTTTT
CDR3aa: CSASGASGNTGELFF

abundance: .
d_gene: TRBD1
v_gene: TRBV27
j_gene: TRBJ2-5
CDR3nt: TGTGCCAGCAGTTTCGACAGGGGAAAGACCCAGTACTTC
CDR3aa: CASSFDRGKTQYF

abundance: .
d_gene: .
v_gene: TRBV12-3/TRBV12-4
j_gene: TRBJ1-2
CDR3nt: TGTGCCAGCAGTAGACAGGAAATATATGGCTACACCTTC
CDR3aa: CASSRQEIYGYTF

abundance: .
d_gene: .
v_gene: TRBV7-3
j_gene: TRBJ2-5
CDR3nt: TGTGCCAGCAGCTTACTAGGCCAAGAGACCCAGTACTTC
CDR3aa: CASSLLGQETQYF

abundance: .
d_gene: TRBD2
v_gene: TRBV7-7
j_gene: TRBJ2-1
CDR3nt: TGTGCCAGCAGCTCCGGGACTAGCGGTTACAATGAGCAGTTCTTC
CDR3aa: CASSSGTSGYNEQFF

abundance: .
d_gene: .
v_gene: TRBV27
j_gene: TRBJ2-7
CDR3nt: TGTGCCAGCAGAGATCACAGCAACTCCTACGAGCAGTACTTC
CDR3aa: CASRDHSNSYEQYF

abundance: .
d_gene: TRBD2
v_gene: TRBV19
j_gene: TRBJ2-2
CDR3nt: TGTGCCAGCAGACTAGCGGGGAACACCGGGGAGCTGTTTTTT
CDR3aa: CASRLAGNTGELFF

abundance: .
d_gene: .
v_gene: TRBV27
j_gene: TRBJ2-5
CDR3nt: TGTGCCAGCAGTTTAAGCGAGACCCAGTACTTC
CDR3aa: CASSLSETQYF

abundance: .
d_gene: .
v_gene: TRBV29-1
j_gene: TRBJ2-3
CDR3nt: TGCAGCGTTGAAAAACCCGGGGTTGCGCAGTATTTT
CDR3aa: CSVEKPGVAQYF

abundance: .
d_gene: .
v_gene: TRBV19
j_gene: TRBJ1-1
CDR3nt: TGTGCCAGTAGTGTTCTAACTGAAGCTTTCTTT
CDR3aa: CASSVLTEAFF

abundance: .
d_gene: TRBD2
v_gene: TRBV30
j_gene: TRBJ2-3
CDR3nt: TGTGCCTGGAGTGGTGGGCTAGCGGGGGGGCAACCGCAGTATTTT
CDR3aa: CAWSGGLAGGQPQYF

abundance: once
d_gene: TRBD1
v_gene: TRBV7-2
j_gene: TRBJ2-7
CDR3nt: TGTGCCAGCAGCTCCACGGACAGGGGCCTATACGAGCAGTACTTC
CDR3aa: CASSSTDRGLYEQYF

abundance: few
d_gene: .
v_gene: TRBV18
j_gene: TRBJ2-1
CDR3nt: TGTGCCAGCGCAACATCTCTACAGGGTAACAATGAGCAGTTCTTC
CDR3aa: CASATSLQGNNEQFF

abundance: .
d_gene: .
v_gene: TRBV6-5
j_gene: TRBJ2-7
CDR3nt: TGTGCCAGCAGTTACTCGGGGGCCAAAGACTACGAGCAGTACTTC
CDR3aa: CASSYSGAKDYEQYF

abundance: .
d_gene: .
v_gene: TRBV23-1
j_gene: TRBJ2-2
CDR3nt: TGCGCCAGCAGTCCGATGGGGGCGGGCACCGGGGAGCTGTTTTTT
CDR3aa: CASSPMGAGTGELFF

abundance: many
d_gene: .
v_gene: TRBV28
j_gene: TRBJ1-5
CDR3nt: TGTGCCAGCAGTTTTACAAGATCTAGCAATCAGCCCCAGCATTTT
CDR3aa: CASSFTRSSNQPQHF

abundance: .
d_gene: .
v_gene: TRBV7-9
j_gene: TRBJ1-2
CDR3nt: TGTGCCAGCAGCTTAGCCGAGGCGAACTATGGCTACACCTTC
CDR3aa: CASSLAEANYGYTF

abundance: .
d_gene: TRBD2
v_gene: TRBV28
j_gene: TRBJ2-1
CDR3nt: TGTGCCAGCAGTTTAGGGACTAGCGGGAGTAAATACGGCTACAATGAGCAGTTCTTC
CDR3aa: CASSLGTSGSKYGYNEQFF

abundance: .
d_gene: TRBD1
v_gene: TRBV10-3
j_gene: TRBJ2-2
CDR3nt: TGTGCCATCAGTTCCCTACCGACAGGGGTCGCCGGGGAGCTGTTTTTT
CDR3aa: CAISSLPTGVAGELFF

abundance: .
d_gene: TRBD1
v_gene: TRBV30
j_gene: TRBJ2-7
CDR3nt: TGTGCCTGGAGATTAACAGGGGGCACCTACGAGCAGTACTTC
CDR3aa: CAWRLTGGTYEQYF

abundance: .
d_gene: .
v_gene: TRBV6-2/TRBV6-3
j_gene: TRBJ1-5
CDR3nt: TGTGCCAGCAGTAGACAGATAAGCAATCAGCCCCAGCATTTT
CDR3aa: CASSRQISNQPQHF